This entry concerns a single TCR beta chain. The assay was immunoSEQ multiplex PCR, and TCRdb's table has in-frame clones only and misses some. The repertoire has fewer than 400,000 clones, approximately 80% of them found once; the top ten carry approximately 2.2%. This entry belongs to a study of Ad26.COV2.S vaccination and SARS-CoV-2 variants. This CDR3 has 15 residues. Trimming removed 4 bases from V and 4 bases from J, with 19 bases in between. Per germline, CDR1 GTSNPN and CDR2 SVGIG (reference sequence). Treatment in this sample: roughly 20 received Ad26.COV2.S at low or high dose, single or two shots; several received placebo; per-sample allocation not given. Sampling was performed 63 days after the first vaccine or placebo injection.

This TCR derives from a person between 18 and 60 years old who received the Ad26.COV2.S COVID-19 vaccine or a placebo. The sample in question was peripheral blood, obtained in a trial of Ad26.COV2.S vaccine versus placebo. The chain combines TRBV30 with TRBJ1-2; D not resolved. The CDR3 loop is CAWKDLWNMGYGYTF. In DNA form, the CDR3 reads TGTGCCTGGAAAGACTTATGGAACATGGGCTATGGCTACACCTTC. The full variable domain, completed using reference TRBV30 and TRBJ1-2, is SQTIHQWPATLVQPVGSPLSLECTVEGTSNPNLYWYRQAAGRGLQLLFYSVGIGQISSEVPQNLSASRPQDRQFILSSKKLLLSDSGFYLCAWKDLWNMGYGYTFGSGTRLTVV.